This T cell receptor (beta chain) was captured by sequencing in a study of early T cells in non-severe SARS-CoV-2 infection. TCRdb independently ran MiXCR on the 5' RACE reads; one entry per CDR3 protein. Counted here are about 42,000 distinct CDR3 sequences, over 6% occurring once; the ten biggest clones make up roughly 4.3%. This clonotype came up a few times. Its antigen is currently unknown. General study findings and limits: VDJdb matching skewed toward anti-spike CD8 responses, missing private and CD4 specificities.

This TCR was sampled from an adult who was a healthcare worker with PCR-confirmed SARS-CoV-2 infection or an uninfected control (not recorded which). The sequencing sample was made of whole blood.

This chain's CDR3 is CASSLTRSEQFF. CDR3 DNA: TGTGCCAGCAGTTTAACCAGATCCGAGCAGTTCTTC. The V and J genes are TRBV12-3 or TRBV12-4 and TRBJ2-1; no firm D call. The CDR3 has 12 residues. The V and J ends lost 2 bases and 10 bases respectively, with 9 bases between them.